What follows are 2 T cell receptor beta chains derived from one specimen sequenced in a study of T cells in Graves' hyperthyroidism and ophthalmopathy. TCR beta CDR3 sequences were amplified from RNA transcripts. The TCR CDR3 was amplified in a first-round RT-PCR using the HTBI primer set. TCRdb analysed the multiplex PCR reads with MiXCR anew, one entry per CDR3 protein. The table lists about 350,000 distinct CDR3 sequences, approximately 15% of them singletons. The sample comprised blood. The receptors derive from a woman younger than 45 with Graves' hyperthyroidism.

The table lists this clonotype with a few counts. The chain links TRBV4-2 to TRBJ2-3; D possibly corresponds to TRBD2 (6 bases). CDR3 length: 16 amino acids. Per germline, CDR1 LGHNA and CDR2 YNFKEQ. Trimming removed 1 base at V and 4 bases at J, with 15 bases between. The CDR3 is CASSQGGERVADTQYF. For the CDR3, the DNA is TGTGCCAGCAGCCAAGGGGGGGAGCGAGTCGCAGATACGCAGTATTTT.

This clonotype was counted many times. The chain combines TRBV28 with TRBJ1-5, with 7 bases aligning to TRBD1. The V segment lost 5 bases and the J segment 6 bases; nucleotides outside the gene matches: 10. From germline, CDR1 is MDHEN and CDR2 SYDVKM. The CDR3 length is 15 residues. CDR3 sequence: CASSPGTDDIQPQHF. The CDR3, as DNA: TGTGCCAGCAGTCCCGGGACAGATGACATTCAGCCCCAGCATTTT.